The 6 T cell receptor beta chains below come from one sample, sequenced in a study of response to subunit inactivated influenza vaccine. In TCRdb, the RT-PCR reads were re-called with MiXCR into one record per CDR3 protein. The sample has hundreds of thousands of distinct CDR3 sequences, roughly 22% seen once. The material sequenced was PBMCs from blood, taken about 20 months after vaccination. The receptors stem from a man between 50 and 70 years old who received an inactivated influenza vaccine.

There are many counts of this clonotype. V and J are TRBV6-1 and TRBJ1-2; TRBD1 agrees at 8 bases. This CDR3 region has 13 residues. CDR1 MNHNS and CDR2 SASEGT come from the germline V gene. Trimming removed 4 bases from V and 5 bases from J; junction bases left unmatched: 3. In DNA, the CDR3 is TGTGCCAGCAGTGGGACAGGGATTTATGGCTACACCTTC. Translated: CASSGTGIYGYTF.

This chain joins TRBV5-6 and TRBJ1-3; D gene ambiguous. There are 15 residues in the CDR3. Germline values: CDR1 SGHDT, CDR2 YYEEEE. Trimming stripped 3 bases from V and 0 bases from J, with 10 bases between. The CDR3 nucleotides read TGTGCCAGCAGCTCCGTTGGACCCTCTGGAAACACCATATATTTT. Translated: CASSSVGPSGNTIYF.

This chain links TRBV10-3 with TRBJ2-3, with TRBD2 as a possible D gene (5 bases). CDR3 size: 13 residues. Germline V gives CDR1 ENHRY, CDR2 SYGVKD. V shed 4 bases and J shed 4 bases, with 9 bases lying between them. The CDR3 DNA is TGTGCCATCAGTGTAGCGACGTCAGATACGCAGTATTTT. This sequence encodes CAISVATSDTQYF.

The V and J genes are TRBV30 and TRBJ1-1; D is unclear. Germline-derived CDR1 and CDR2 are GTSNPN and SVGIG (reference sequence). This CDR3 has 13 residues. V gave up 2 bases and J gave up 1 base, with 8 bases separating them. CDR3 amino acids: CAWSPRGNTEAFF. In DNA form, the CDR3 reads TGTGCCTGGAGTCCCCGGGGGAACACTGAAGCTTTCTTT.

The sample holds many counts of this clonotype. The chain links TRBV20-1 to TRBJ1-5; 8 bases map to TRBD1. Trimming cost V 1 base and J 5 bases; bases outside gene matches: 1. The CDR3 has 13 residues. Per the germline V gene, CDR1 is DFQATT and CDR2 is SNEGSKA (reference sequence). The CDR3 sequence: CSARATGDQPQHF. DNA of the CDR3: TGCAGTGCTAGAGCGACAGGGGATCAGCCCCAGCATTTT.

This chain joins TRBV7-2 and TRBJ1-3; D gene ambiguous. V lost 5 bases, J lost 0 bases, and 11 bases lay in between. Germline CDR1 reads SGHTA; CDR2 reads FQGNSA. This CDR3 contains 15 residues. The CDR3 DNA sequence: TGTGCCAGCAGCCATCGGGCCAGCTCTGGAAACACCATATATTTT. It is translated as CASSHRASSGNTIYF.